What follows are 28 T cell receptor beta chains derived from one specimen sequenced in a study of response to subunit inactivated influenza vaccine. TCRdb ran MiXCR on the RT-PCR reads and lists one entry per CDR3 protein. In the table there are about 520,000 distinct CDR3 sequences, about 25% of which are singletons. Sample: CD4+ T cells sorted from PBMCs, taken more than 4 days after vaccination. The receptors were gathered from a man in his fifties who received an inactivated influenza vaccine.

The rearrangement links TRBV6-6 to TRBJ2-3; 11 positions match TRBD2. V was clipped by 6 bases and J by 3 bases; unmatched bases: 2. This CDR3 is 14 amino acids long. Looked up from germline, CDR1 is MNHNY and CDR2 is SVGAGI (reference sequence). The CDR3 sequence: CASRGLAETDTQYF. The CDR3 nucleotides read TGTGCCAGCAGGGGACTAGCGGAGACAGATACGCAGTATTTT.

This chain links TRBV19 with TRBJ1-2, with D perhaps matching TRBD1 (5 bases). CDR1 is LNHDA and CDR2 is SQIVND in the germline V gene (reference sequence). This CDR3 has 13 residues. V lost 7 bases to trimming and J lost 5 bases, with 14 bases between them. The CDR3: CASMPGRPYGYTF. The DNA for the CDR3 is TGTGCCAGTATGCCAGGGCGCCCATATGGCTACACCTTC.

The chain joins TRBV20-1 to TRBJ2-3; TRBD2 matches 8 bases. Germline loops: CDR1 DFQATT, CDR2 SNEGSKA (reference sequence). V lost 8 bases, J lost 0 bases, and 10 bases stayed unmatched. The length of the CDR3 is 15 residues. CDR3 residues: CSTASGGPSTDTQYF. The CDR3 region has the DNA TGCAGTACGGCGTCGGGGGGGCCGAGCACAGATACGCAGTATTTT.

The sample holds a few counts of this clonotype. V gene TRBV5-5 combines with J gene TRBJ2-3, with 7 bases lining up with TRBD2. The length of the CDR3 is 16 residues. Germline V CDR1 and CDR2: SGHKS, YYEKEE (reference sequence). V gave up 0 bases and J gave up 2 bases; unmatched junction bases: 6. Written as DNA, the CDR3 is TGTGCCAGCAGCTTGGCCCCGGGAGGTTCCACAGATACGCAGTATTTT. As protein: CASSLAPGGSTDTQYF.

In its sample, this clonotype was seen a few times. This chain uses TRBV6-5 with TRBJ1-3, with no clear D. This CDR3 region has 15 residues. V shed 2 bases and J shed 4 bases, with 12 bases lying between them. Germline values: CDR1 MNHEY, CDR2 SVGAGI. CDR3 coding DNA: TGTGCCAGCAGTTACCTTCCCCGCGCCGGAAACACCATATATTTT. Translated: CASSYLPRAGNTIYF.

This clonotype was found a few times. This chain joins TRBV9 and TRBJ2-7; D is ambiguous. From germline, CDR1 is SGDLS and CDR2 YYNGEE. V was trimmed by 0 bases and J by 2 bases, leaving 9 bases between them. The CDR3 consists of 14 residues. The CDR3 coding sequence is TGTGCCAGCAGCGTAGATAACGGACCCTACGAGCAGTACTTC. Its protein product is CASSVDNGPYEQYF.

This clonotype was counted a few times. This chain links TRBV19 with TRBJ1-2; D not resolved. Per the germline V gene, CDR1 is LNHDA and CDR2 is SQIVND (reference sequence). The V end lost 1 base, the J end lost 0 bases, and 12 bases lay between the germline ends. CDR3 length: 16 amino acids. This CDR3 is CASSIGRTVTNYGYTF. The CDR3 DNA sequence: TGTGCCAGTAGTATAGGCCGGACCGTTACTAACTATGGCTACACCTTC.

This clonotype was seen a few times. The chain combines TRBV20-1 with TRBJ1-1; D possibly corresponds to TRBD1 (6 bases). The CDR3 sequence is 13 residues long. Germline CDR1 is DFQATT and CDR2 is SNEGSKA (reference sequence). V lost 3 bases and J 5 bases, leaving 13 bases between the germline ends. CDR3 bases: TGCAGTGCTAGCAGGACAGATCAGACTGAAGCTTTCTTT. This translates into CSASRTDQTEAFF.

This chain links TRBV7-9 with TRBJ2-1; 7 positions agree with TRBD1. With 5 bases clipped from V and 5 bases from J, the junction kept 12 bases outside the gene matches. Germline-derived CDR1 and CDR2 are SEHNR and FQNEAQ (reference sequence). CDR3 length: 16 amino acids. The CDR3 is CASSGQVLLGNNEQFF. The CDR3 DNA sequence: TGTGCCAGCAGCGGACAGGTCCTCCTAGGTAACAATGAGCAGTTCTTC.

In its sample, this clonotype was seen many times. The CDR3 bases are TGTGCCAGCGGCCAACTAGCGGGAGTAGGTAACGACAATGAGCAGTTCTTC. Amino acids: CASGQLAGVGNDNEQFF. The V gene is TRBV27, the J gene TRBJ2-1; 11 nucleotides line up with TRBD2. Trimming took 8 bases from V and 5 from J; bases not matched to a gene: 14. The CDR3 is 17 amino acids. Looked up from germline, CDR1 is MNHEY and CDR2 is SMNVEV (reference sequence).

The chain recombines TRBV27 with TRBJ2-1; D unresolved. The CDR3 spans 14 residues. CDR1 and CDR2 from the germline V gene are MNHEY and SMNVEV (reference sequence). V lost 6 bases and J lost 4, with 13 bases in between. CDR3 bases: TGTGCCAGCAGGTCACTAATGTCGTACAATGAGCAGTTCTTC. This gives the protein CASRSLMSYNEQFF.

This clonotype appeared a few times. This rearrangement joins TRBV6-1 to TRBJ2-7; D not certain. V shed 6 bases and J shed 0 bases, with 12 bases lying between them. Germline V gives CDR1 MNHNS, CDR2 SASEGT. CDR3 length: 14 residues. The CDR3 coding sequence is TGTGCCAGCAGGCAATCCGGGTTCTCCTACGAGCAGTACTTC. Translation: CASRQSGFSYEQYF.

This clonotype was observed a handful of times. This chain uses TRBV28 with TRBJ1-5; D is ambiguous. The germline gives CDR1 MDHEN, CDR2 SYDVKM. The CDR3 length is 12 residues. Trimming left V 6 bases short and J 9 bases short, with 12 bases between. CDR3 loop: CASSSRGSPQHF. CDR3 nucleotides: TGTGCCAGCAGCTCTCGGGGTTCGCCCCAGCATTTT.

This clonotype was found many times. This chain connects TRBV15 to TRBJ1-2, with TRBD1 matching over 7 bases. This CDR3 is built from 14 residues. V gave up 8 bases and J gave up 3 bases; unmatched junction bases: 9. In germline, CDR1 is LNHNV, CDR2 YYDKDF (reference sequence). The CDR3, as DNA: TGTGCCACCTCCCCGGGACAGCCTTACTATGGCTACACCTTC. As protein: CATSPGQPYYGYTF.

A few counts support this clonotype. CDR3 nucleotides: TGTGCCTCAAGAGGACTGGGGTCAACCGGGGAGCTGTTTTTT. Amino acid sequence: CASRGLGSTGELFF. The chain joins TRBV10-3 to TRBJ2-2, with D possibly being TRBD2 (5 bases). The V gene lost 11 bases and the J gene lost 5 bases, with 18 bases spanning the gap. This CDR3 spans 14 amino acids. CDR1 is ENHRY and CDR2 is SYGVKD in the germline V gene.

The V call is TRBV20-1, the J call TRBJ2-7, with 12 bases fitting TRBD1. Germline V gene lookup returns CDR1 DFQATT and CDR2 SNEGSKA (reference sequence). J was trimmed by 4 bases and V by 6 bases; bases with no gene match: 4. This CDR3 has 13 amino acids. The CDR3 is CSAGTGGAYEQYF. The CDR3 bases are TGCAGTGCAGGGACAGGGGGCGCATACGAGCAGTACTTC.

This chain uses TRBV5-5 with TRBJ2-5; no definite D call. V gave up 5 bases and J gave up 1 base, with 18 bases separating them. The CDR3 extends over 16 amino acids. Looked up from germline, CDR1 is SGHKS and CDR2 is YYEKEE (reference sequence). This CDR3 is CASRSTTGRTQETQYF. CDR3 bases: TGTGCCAGCAGGTCGACAACCGGACGGACCCAAGAGACCCAGTACTTC.

This clonotype was seen many times. The CDR3 bases are TGTGCCAGCGTTCCTCGTGCAGGGGACTATGGCTACACCTTC. Its translation is CASVPRAGDYGYTF. The chain links TRBV7-2 to TRBJ1-2, with a possible D match to TRBD1 (6 bases). Per the germline V gene, CDR1 is SGHTA and CDR2 is FQGNSA. This CDR3 spans 14 amino acids. V shed 8 bases and J shed 3 bases, with 16 bases lying between them.

This clonotype has only a few counts. V usage is TRBV7-2 and J usage is TRBJ2-7, with 11 bases identical to TRBD2. The CDR3 is 15 residues long. CDR1 is SGHTA, CDR2 FQGNSA, per germline. Germline trimming cut 5 bases from V and 3 bases from J; bases unmatched to any gene: 6. CDR3: CASSRGGTSGYEQYF. CDR3 coding DNA: TGTGCCAGCAGCCGAGGGGGGACTAGCGGCTACGAGCAGTACTTC.

This clonotype was recorded a few times. The V call is TRBV6-2 or TRBV6-3, the J call TRBJ2-5; D not resolved. The CDR3 extends over 14 amino acids. Germline V gene lookup returns CDR1 MNHEY and CDR2 SVGEGT. V lost 7 bases and J 2 bases, leaving 14 bases between the germline ends. As DNA, the CDR3 is TGTGCCAGCACCACGGATCAGACACAAGAGACCCAGTACTTC. It codes for CASTTDQTQETQYF.

The DNA for the CDR3 is TGTGCCAGCAGCTTAGCGCCACATTGGTCGAACACCGGGGAGCTGTTTTTT. This gives the protein CASSLAPHWSNTGELFF. The rearrangement joins TRBV7-9 to TRBJ2-2; no firm D call. Between the trimmed V and J ends, which lost 0 bases and 0 bases, there was a span of 11 bases. Germline V CDR1 and CDR2: SEHNR, FQNEAQ (reference sequence). The CDR3 spans 17 residues.

The chain joins TRBV27 to TRBJ2-2; the D gene is possibly TRBD1 (6 bases). The CDR3 spans 16 residues. The V gene lost 0 bases and the J gene lost 1 base, with 9 bases spanning the gap. Per the germline V gene, CDR1 is MNHEY and CDR2 is SMNVEV (reference sequence). CDR3 in DNA: TGTGCCAGCAGTTTATCGATCAGGGGGAACACCGGGGAGCTGTTTTTT. Its translation is CASSLSIRGNTGELFF.

The V and J genes are TRBV12-3 or TRBV12-4 and TRBJ2-2; D is unresolved. V shed 3 bases and J shed 8 bases, with 7 bases lying between them. The CDR3 loop spans 12 amino acids. The CDR3 coding sequence is TGTGCCAGCAGTTTTAGGTTAGGGGAGCTGTTTTTT. It encodes CASSFRLGELFF.

The V call is TRBV7-3, the J call TRBJ2-1; perhaps TRBD2 as D (6 bases). Per germline, CDR1 SGHTA and CDR2 FQGTGA. V shed 5 bases and J shed 7 bases, with 15 bases lying between them. CDR3 length: 14 residues. The CDR3 spells CASSPTGDSNEQFF. The CDR3 DNA reads TGTGCCAGCAGCCCCACGGGGGACTCGAATGAGCAGTTCTTC.

This clonotype was found a few times. V gene TRBV28 combines with J gene TRBJ2-3; 10 bases match TRBD2. The CDR3 is 16 residues long. The V segment lost 7 bases and the J segment 0 bases; nucleotides outside the gene matches: 7. The germline V gene encodes CDR1 MDHEN and CDR2 SYDVKM. CDR3 region: CASTLAGALSTDTQYF. The CDR3 DNA sequence: TGTGCCAGCACCCTAGCGGGGGCCCTTAGCACAGATACGCAGTATTTT.

The V gene is TRBV12-3 or TRBV12-4, the J gene TRBJ2-5, with 10 positions matching TRBD2. J gave up 5 bases and V 6 bases, and 9 bases lay outside the gene matches. The CDR3 has 15 residues. CDR3 sequence (DNA): TGTGCCAGCAGACCTAGCGGGGGATATACGGAGACCCAGTACTTC. Translating it yields CASRPSGGYTETQYF.

The gene calls are TRBV11-1 and TRBJ2-1, with a tentative D call TRBD1 (5 bases). The CDR3 spans 14 residues. V lost 5 bases and J lost 8, with 16 bases in between. Germline CDR1 reads SGHAT; CDR2 reads FQDESV (reference sequence). CDR3: CASSPTAKGYEQFF. CDR3 sequence (DNA): TGTGCCAGCAGCCCTACCGCGAAGGGGTATGAGCAGTTCTTC.

V usage is TRBV7-2 and J usage is TRBJ1-1; D not certain. Trimming left V 3 bases short and J 8 bases short, with 13 bases between. Germline V CDR1 and CDR2: SGHTA, FQGNSA. This CDR3 comprises 13 residues. The CDR3 sequence: CASSFSLSTEAFF. The CDR3 DNA follows: TGTGCCAGCAGCTTTAGTCTGTCCACCGAAGCTTTCTTT.